These 13 T cell receptor beta chains were sequenced from one sample in a study of CD4 T cells in relation to SARS-CoV-2 and coronaviruses. Their target antigens are unknown. Assay: immunoSEQ multiplex PCR; the TCRdb copy retains only in-frame clones and omits some. Counted here are some 19,000 clones, over 65% occurring once; the ten biggest clones make up over 25%. CD4+ T cells from unexposed donors were obtained before the COVID-19 pandemic (2011-2018). Isolation of CD4+ T cells took place after 10 days in culture. The source material was CD4+ T cells from PBMCs, cultured in vitro. The receptors originated from a human donor in good health.

The chain recombines TRBV5-1 with TRBJ1-5, with TRBD1 matching 7 bases. This CDR3 contains 14 residues. V was clipped by 2 bases and J by 4 bases; unmatched bases: 3. Germline CDR1 reads SGHRS; CDR2 reads YFSETQ. The CDR3 reads CASSLGQENQPQHF. The CDR3 bases are TGCGCCAGCAGCTTAGGACAGGAGAATCAGCCCCAGCATTTT.

J is TRBJ1-4 and V is TRBV7-9, with D perhaps matching TRBD1 (5 bases). The CDR3 runs 15 residues. V was trimmed by 2 bases and J by 7 bases, leaving 14 bases between them. In germline, CDR1 is SEHNR, CDR2 FQNEAQ (reference sequence). In DNA form, the CDR3 reads TGTGCCAGCAGCTTAATTCAGGGAGACGGTGAAAAACTGTTTTTT. Translating gives CASSLIQGDGEKLFF.

V usage is TRBV12-3 or TRBV12-4 and J usage is TRBJ2-7; 7 positions match TRBD2. The CDR3 has 12 amino acids. The V segment lost 3 bases and the J segment 6 bases; nucleotides outside the gene matches: 2. CDR3 in DNA: TGTGCCAGCAGTTTCACGGGGGGCGAGCAGTACTTC. Protein: CASSFTGGEQYF.

The CDR3, as DNA: TGTGCCAGCTCACCGTCCCTGGGCAACAATGAAAAACTGTTTTTT. It encodes CASSPSLGNNEKLFF. The chain links TRBV18 to TRBJ1-4; no definite D call. V shed 3 bases and J shed 5 bases, with 13 bases lying between them. Germline V gives CDR1 KGHSH, CDR2 LQKENI. The CDR3 sequence is 15 residues long.

V usage is TRBV7-9 and J usage is TRBJ2-7, with D perhaps being TRBD1 or TRBD2 (6 bases each). V was pared by 3 bases and J by 7 bases, with 16 bases between. Germline assignment: CDR1 SEHNR and CDR2 FQNEAQ (reference sequence). The CDR3 extends over 14 amino acids. In DNA form, the CDR3 reads TGTGCCAGCAGCTTCGGAGGGGGTGCCACGGAGCAGTACTTC. This sequence encodes CASSFGGGATEQYF.

The chain carries TRBV6-2 or TRBV6-3 and TRBJ2-1; 8 positions match TRBD2. CDR3 length equals 14 residues. The J segment lost 4 bases and the V segment lost 6 bases, leaving 5 bases of the junction unmatched. Looked up from germline, CDR1 is MNHEY and CDR2 is SVGEGT. The CDR3: CASSPGLEYNEQFF. The CDR3 DNA follows: TGTGCCAGCAGCCCGGGACTAGAATACAATGAGCAGTTCTTC.

This clone showed up just a few times. This rearrangement joins TRBV15 to TRBJ1-1; weak D call: TRBD1 (5 bases). V was clipped by 3 bases and J by 8 bases, with 10 bases between them. There are 12 residues in the CDR3. Germline CDR1 reads LNHNV; CDR2 reads YYDKDF (reference sequence). CDR3 sequence reads: CATSRGGGEAFF. DNA for the CDR3: TGTGCCACCAGCAGGGGGGGAGGAGAAGCTTTCTTT. Filled out from reference TRBV15 and TRBJ1-1, the complete variable domain reads DAMVIQNPRYQVTQFGKPVTLSCSQTLNHNVMYWYQQKSSQAPKLLFHYYDKDFNNEADTPDNFQSRRPNTSFCFLDIRSPGLGDTAMYLCATSRGGGEAFFGQGTRLTVV.

Only a few counts were recorded for this clone. The V gene is TRBV6-6, the J gene TRBJ2-1, with D hard to call. The CDR3 has 13 amino acids. Germline loops: CDR1 MNHNY, CDR2 SVGAGI (reference sequence). With 6 bases removed from V and 5 bases from J, the gap between germline ends came to 11 bases. This CDR3 reads CASRKTPDNEQFF. The CDR3 DNA sequence: TGTGCCAGCAGGAAAACGCCAGACAATGAGCAGTTCTTC.

The V and J genes are TRBV27 and TRBJ2-5; 7 nucleotides line up with TRBD1. The CDR3 extends over 15 amino acids. After removal of 4 bases from V and 0 bases from J, the junction contained 5 bases not matched to a gene. Germline CDR1 reads MNHEY; CDR2 reads SMNVEV (reference sequence). The CDR3 here is CASSSLTGNQETQYF. DNA of the CDR3: TGTGCCAGCAGTTCTCTGACAGGGAACCAAGAGACCCAGTACTTC.

The chain recombines TRBV30 with TRBJ2-3, with 16 positions matching TRBD2. V dropped 0 bases and J dropped 5; count of bases not matched to a gene: 5. The CDR3 runs 17 residues. CDR1 and CDR2 from the germline V gene are GTSNPN and SVGIG (reference sequence). The CDR3 is CAWSVGGTSGGGDTQYF. The CDR3 coding sequence is TGTGCCTGGAGTGTCGGCGGGACTAGCGGGGGGGGAGATACGCAGTATTTT.

V gene TRBV6-5 combines with J gene TRBJ2-6; no reliable D call. The germline V gene encodes CDR1 MNHEY and CDR2 SVGAGI. This CDR3 has 15 amino acids. V lost 0 bases, J lost 4 bases, and 7 bases lay in between. The CDR3 DNA is TGTGCCAGCAGTTACTCACTTCCCGGGGCCAACGTCCTGACTTTC. Its translation: CASSYSLPGANVLTF.

This clone was seen only a few times. The chain employs TRBV20-1 and TRBJ1-4, with a possible D match to TRBD1 (5 bases). The CDR3 sequence is 14 residues long. Germline CDR1 reads DFQATT; CDR2 reads SNEGSKA (reference sequence). V lost 3 bases and J lost 8, with 16 bases in between. CDR3 residues: CSASRGPPEEKLFF. CDR3 nucleotide sequence: TGCAGTGCTAGTCGGGGACCCCCGGAGGAAAAACTGTTTTTT.

This clone showed up just a few times. The chain combines TRBV19 with TRBJ2-3; no reliable D call. Per germline, CDR1 LNHDA and CDR2 SQIVND (reference sequence). The CDR3 consists of 15 residues. V lost 3 bases and J lost 2, with 12 bases in between. The CDR3 nucleotides are TGTGCCAGTAGTATCGCAGGTCTGAACACAGATACGCAGTATTTT. Amino acid sequence: CASSIAGLNTDTQYF.